The 8 T cell receptor beta chains below all came from one sample that was sequenced in a study of vaccination effects on CD4 cells after COVID-19. The data were produced by immunoSEQ multiplex PCR, yet TCRdb's version contains in-frame clones alone and is incomplete. The sample lists some 68,000 clones, 75% to 85% occurring once. No antigen has been assigned to these receptors. Under the ViraFEST assay, PBMC were stimulated with viral peptide pools so that antigen-specific CD4+ T cells expanded. Sequencing was performed afterwards. CD4+ T cells were isolated after about nine days of culture. Two doses of either BNT162b2 or mRNA-1273 were given to each participant. The source was CD4+ T cells from PBMCs cultured with HCoV-229E spike peptides, collected after COVID-19 vaccination. The receptor set was obtained from a human donor who received a COVID-19 vaccine.

This clone came up a few times. The chain employs TRBV6-1 and TRBJ1-5; tentative D call: TRBD1 (6 bases). V lost 4 bases and J 0 bases, leaving 13 bases between the germline ends. Germline CDR1 and CDR2: MNHNS and SASEGT. The CDR3 totals 16 residues. CDR3 amino acids: CASSGGQVLSNQPQHF. The DNA of the CDR3 is TGTGCCAGCAGTGGGGGACAAGTACTTAGCAATCAGCCCCAGCATTTT.

This sequence joins TRBV6-4 and TRBJ2-2; 7 bases map to TRBD1. Germline CDR1 is MRHNA and CDR2 is SNTAGT. This CDR3 spans 14 amino acids. V dropped 4 bases and J dropped 3; count of bases not matched to a gene: 2. The CDR3 coding sequence is TGTGCCAGCAGTGCCGACAGGGACACCGGGGAGCTGTTTTTT. This encodes CASSADRDTGELFF.

The chain joins TRBV9 to TRBJ1-4; tentative D call: TRBD1 (5 bases). The CDR3 extends over 16 amino acids. Germline V lookup: CDR1 SGDLS, CDR2 YYNGEE. The V end was cut by 6 bases, the J end by 8 bases, with 23 bases between. CDR3 protein: CASTSSGGRGPEKLFF. CDR3 in DNA: TGTGCCAGCACCTCTAGTGGAGGAAGGGGCCCCGAAAAACTGTTTTTT.

The V and J genes are TRBV6-5 and TRBJ1-1; D not certain. The germline V gene encodes CDR1 MNHEY and CDR2 SVGAGI. The CDR3 sequence is 15 residues long. The V and J ends lost 0 bases and 1 base respectively, with 9 bases between them. As DNA, the CDR3 is TGTGCCAGCAGTTACTCCTACCGGGGGAACACTGAAGCTTTCTTT. Translated: CASSYSYRGNTEAFF.

The chain recombines TRBV10-1 with TRBJ2-3; TRBD1 might be the D (5 bases). V lost 3 bases to trimming and J lost 4 bases, with 14 bases between them. In germline, CDR1 is WNHNN, CDR2 SYGVQD (reference sequence). CDR3 length: 15 amino acids. DNA of the CDR3: TGCGCCAGCAGTGACGATCGGGTAGGGGCAGATACGCAGTATTTT. Protein: CASSDDRVGADTQYF.

The rearrangement uses TRBV6-5 and TRBJ1-5, with 7 bases that match TRBD1. V gave up 2 bases and J gave up 3 bases; unmatched junction bases: 7. This CDR3 spans 16 amino acids. From germline, CDR1 is MNHEY and CDR2 SVGAGI. CDR3 nucleotides: TGTGCCAGCAGTTACCCGTTGGACAGGTTCAATCAGCCCCAGCATTTT. This sequence encodes CASSYPLDRFNQPQHF.

The chain has TRBV9 and TRBJ1-6, with a possible D match to TRBD1 (6 bases). This CDR3 is 17 amino acids long. The ends were cut back, 4 bases at V and 1 base at J, with 15 bases in the middle. Germline V gene sequence: CDR1 SGDLS, CDR2 YYNGEE. The CDR3 region has the DNA TGTGCCAGCAGCTCTCAACGGGGGCCTTCCTATAATTCACCCCTCCACTTT. Its translation: CASSSQRGPSYNSPLHF.

The chain couples TRBV5-6 to TRBJ1-1, with 10 bases that match TRBD1. Unmatched junction bases numbered 6, after V lost 3 bases and J lost 4 bases. Looked up from germline, CDR1 is SGHDT and CDR2 is YYEEEE. The CDR3 loop spans 15 amino acids. DNA of the CDR3: TGTGCCAGCAGCTGGGGTGGACAGGGGGGCACTGAAGCTTTCTTT. It is translated as CASSWGGQGGTEAFF.